These 28 T cell receptor beta chains came from one sample sequenced in a study of cytomegalovirus exposure and HLA in healthy donors. The PCR ran on 60 Vbeta and 13 Jbeta primers. Profiled with immunoSEQ multiplex PCR; TCRdb holds only in-frame clones, not every one. The sample yields roughly 100,000 clones, about 9.4% seen once. Specimen: PBMCs. The receptor source for this set is a man aged 40-55 years in good health and CMV-seropositive.

This clone was observed a handful of times. V is TRBV7-8 and J is TRBJ2-7; 7 bases match TRBD2. J was trimmed by 5 bases and V by 8 bases; bases with no gene match: 3. This CDR3 spans 11 amino acids. Germline assignment: CDR1 SGHVS and CDR2 FQNEAQ. The CDR3 loop is CASLGGHEQYF. CDR3 nucleotide sequence: TGTGCCAGCCTGGGAGGGCACGAGCAGTACTTC.

This clone was found many times. The chain is built from TRBV7-9 and TRBJ2-7, with TRBD1 matching over 9 bases. CDR1 is SEHNR, CDR2 FQNEAQ, per germline (reference sequence). The length of the CDR3 is 14 residues. The ends lost 1 base at V and 2 bases at J; junction bases unmatched: 0. CDR3 in amino acids: CASSLGTGAYEQYF. As DNA, the CDR3 is TGTGCCAGCAGCTTAGGGACAGGGGCCTACGAGCAGTACTTC.

The table lists this clone with a few counts. The chain joins TRBV6-5 to TRBJ1-2; 7 nucleotides line up with TRBD1. After removal of 3 bases from V and 8 bases from J, the junction contained 12 bases not matched to a gene. The CDR3 runs 15 residues. CDR1 is MNHEY, CDR2 SVGAGI, per germline. CDR3 in DNA: TGTGCCAGCAGTTATGTGGGACAGAACCCCTTCGGCTACACCTTC. It translates to CASSYVGQNPFGYTF.

This chain connects TRBV5-6 to TRBJ2-7; 10 bases are shared with TRBD2. Trimming took 0 bases from V and 0 from J; bases not matched to a gene: 3. This CDR3 spans 16 amino acids. Germline lookup yields CDR1 SGHDT and CDR2 YYEEEE. In nucleotides, the CDR3 is TGTGCCAGCAGCTTGGGGCCTAGCGGGAGCTCCTACGAGCAGTACTTC. Encoded protein: CASSLGPSGSSYEQYF.

The J gene is TRBJ1-4, the V gene TRBV28, with TRBD1 matching 8 bases. The ends lost 4 bases at V and 2 bases at J; junction bases unmatched: 9. This CDR3 contains 17 residues. Germline loops: CDR1 MDHEN, CDR2 SYDVKM. This chain's CDR3 is CASSSLGTGWTNEKLFF. The CDR3 nucleotides read TGTGCCAGCAGTTCTCTCGGGACAGGTTGGACTAATGAAAAACTGTTTTTT.

This clone has a handful of counts. The chain couples TRBV7-6 to TRBJ1-4, with 8 bases identical to TRBD1. Germline assignment: CDR1 SGHVS and CDR2 FNYEAQ. The CDR3 contains 14 residues. Unmatched junction bases numbered 5, after V lost 6 bases and J lost 5 bases. CDR3 loop: CASSAGTGNEKLFF. The CDR3 nucleotides read TGTGCCAGCAGTGCCGGGACAGGCAATGAAAAACTGTTTTTT.

This clone occurred a few times. The V and J genes are TRBV14 and TRBJ2-5, with D unclear. This CDR3 spans 13 amino acids. CDR1 SGHDN and CDR2 FVKESK come from the germline V gene. The V end was cut by 2 bases, the J end by 2 bases, with 6 bases between. The CDR3 DNA reads TGTGCCAGCAGCCAACGTCTACAAGAGACCCAGTACTTC. This sequence encodes CASSQRLQETQYF.

This clone was counted a few times. This chain uses TRBV6-1 with TRBJ2-6; 10 bases align to TRBD1. Looked up from germline, CDR1 is MNHNS and CDR2 is SASEGT. The CDR3 spans 19 residues. V was pared by 4 bases and J by 1 base, with 10 bases of the junction left unmatched. This chain's CDR3 is CASSGSIGTGDSGANVLTF. The DNA of the CDR3 is TGTGCCAGCAGTGGATCTATCGGGACAGGGGATTCTGGGGCCAACGTCCTGACTTTC.

This clone occurred a few times. The chain has TRBV4-3 and TRBJ2-2; a possible D gene is TRBD2 (6 bases). The CDR3 covers 17 residues. CDR1 and CDR2 from the germline V gene are LGHNA and YSLEER. Trimming left V 2 bases short and J 4 bases short, with 17 bases between. CDR3 DNA: TGCGCCAGCAGCCAATTAAGGGGCTCGGGGGTCACCGGGGAGCTGTTTTTT. This encodes CASSQLRGSGVTGELFF.

This clone has more than one count but fewer than ten. The chain is built from TRBV4-1 and TRBJ2-7, with TRBD1 matching over 7 bases. V was clipped by 2 bases and J by 7 bases; unmatched bases: 5. The CDR3 contains 13 residues. Germline V gene data show CDR1 as MGHRA and CDR2 as YSYEKL. The CDR3 sequence is CASSQLDRKEQYF. The CDR3 nucleotides read TGCGCCAGCAGCCAATTGGACAGGAAAGAGCAGTACTTC.

This rearrangement joins TRBV14 to TRBJ2-1; 7 bases are shared with TRBD1. V lost 0 bases, J lost 0 bases, and 5 bases stayed unmatched. The CDR3 extends over 17 amino acids. Germline V CDR1 and CDR2: SGHDN, FVKESK. The CDR3 DNA reads as TGTGCCAGCAGCCAAGACCTCGGGACAGTCTCCTACAATGAGCAGTTCTTC. It yields the protein CASSQDLGTVSYNEQFF.

This clone has a count of ten or more. The chain employs TRBV4-1 and TRBJ1-5; D may be TRBD1 (5 bases). The germline gives CDR1 MGHRA, CDR2 YSYEKL. The CDR3 spans 15 residues. Trimming shortened V by 0 bases and J by 4 bases, and 10 bases separated the two germline ends. CDR3 coding DNA: TGCGCCAGCAGCCAAGATGGGGGGGTAAATCAGCCCCAGCATTTT. This sequence encodes CASSQDGGVNQPQHF.

This clone occurred a few times. The rearrangement joins TRBV13 to TRBJ2-3, with 10 bases fitting TRBD2. The germline gives CDR1 PRHDT, CDR2 FYEKMQ (reference sequence). V lost 5 bases, J lost 6 bases, and 17 bases stayed unmatched. CDR3 length: 18 amino acids. The CDR3 sequence: CASSPSAPLAGVGDTQYF. DNA of the CDR3: TGTGCCAGCAGCCCTAGTGCCCCCCTAGCGGGGGTGGGTGATACGCAGTATTTT.

The CDR3 DNA sequence: TGCGCCAGCAGCCAGACTTTTACACTTCCCTACGAGCAGTACTTC. This gives the protein CASSQTFTLPYEQYF. This sequence joins TRBV4-1 and TRBJ2-7, with D unclear. The germline V gene encodes CDR1 MGHRA and CDR2 YSYEKL. Trimming removed 3 bases from V and 2 bases from J, with 14 bases in between. This CDR3 comprises 15 residues.

This clone showed up just a few times. The J gene is TRBJ2-5, the V gene TRBV5-6; 11 bases align to TRBD2. Unmatched junction bases numbered 9, after V lost 0 bases and J lost 2 bases. Per the germline V gene, CDR1 is SGHDT and CDR2 is YYEEEE. The CDR3 sequence is 18 residues long. CDR3 in amino acids: CASSLAGLAGLPQETQYF. The DNA for the CDR3 is TGTGCCAGCAGCTTGGCCGGACTAGCGGGCCTCCCTCAAGAGACCCAGTACTTC.

This clone was picked up a small number of times. The chain combines TRBV9 with TRBJ2-7, with D tentatively TRBD2 (5 bases). The CDR3 has 15 amino acids. Per germline, CDR1 SGDLS and CDR2 YYNGEE. The V end lost 0 bases, the J end lost 7 bases, and 17 bases lay between the germline ends. This CDR3 reads CASSVGGRVGDEQYF. As DNA, the CDR3 is TGTGCCAGCAGCGTAGGGGGTAGGGTCGGGGATGAGCAGTACTTC.

The CDR3 nucleotides are TGTGCCAGCAGCTTGGGAGACAGGGTCACTGAAGCTTTCTTT. The encoded protein is CASSLGDRVTEAFF. The rearrangement uses TRBV11-3 and TRBJ1-1; 7 bases fit TRBD1. The V gene's germline CDR1 is SGHNT and CDR2 YENEEA. V dropped 3 bases and J dropped 4; count of bases not matched to a gene: 5. This CDR3 has 14 residues.

The chain couples TRBV6-6 to TRBJ2-1; D is uncertain. Trimming stripped 7 bases from V and 4 bases from J, with 14 bases between. Germline V lookup: CDR1 MNHNY, CDR2 SVGAGI (reference sequence). CDR3 length: 14 amino acids. The CDR3 nucleotides read TGTGCCAGCAACTCTGAGGCTTTTTACAATGAGCAGTTCTTC. Amino acids: CASNSEAFYNEQFF.

This clone was picked up a small number of times. The V and J genes are TRBV23-1 and TRBJ1-2; no clear D. TRBV23-1 is treated as an ORF (open reading frame) with a function not yet certain. Trimming removed 11 bases at V and 5 bases at J, with 18 bases between. The CDR3 covers 13 residues. The CDR3 DNA reads TGCGCCTCCCCGTGGCGGGAGCAATATGGCTACACCTTC. It codes for CASPWREQYGYTF.

The sample holds a few counts of this clone. The V gene is TRBV7-3, the J gene TRBJ2-1, with TRBD2 matching 7 bases. Looked up from germline, CDR1 is SGHTA and CDR2 is FQGTGA. CDR3 length: 15 amino acids. J was trimmed by 5 bases and V by 2 bases; bases with no gene match: 6. CDR3 DNA: TGTGCCAGCAGCTTAGGGCTAGCGGACCACAATGAGCAGTTCTTC. Translating gives CASSLGLADHNEQFF.

The chain carries TRBV5-1 and TRBJ2-7; TRBD1 matches at 7 bases. This CDR3 region has 15 residues. J gave up 3 bases and V 5 bases, and 11 bases lay outside the gene matches. Germline assignment: CDR1 SGHRS and CDR2 YFSETQ. The CDR3 loop is CASRYYRDSDYEQYF. The CDR3 DNA reads TGCGCCAGCAGATACTACCGGGACAGTGACTACGAGCAGTACTTC.

This clone occurred a few times. This chain uses TRBV28 with TRBJ1-2; D possibly corresponds to TRBD1 (6 bases). CDR1 is MDHEN, CDR2 SYDVKM, per germline. V gave up 8 bases and J gave up 7 bases, with 17 bases separating them. This CDR3 is built from 13 residues. This chain's CDR3 is CASYFDRMFGYTF. The CDR3 region has the DNA TGTGCCAGCTACTTCGACAGGATGTTTGGCTACACCTTC.

This clone was seen a handful of times. The chain uses TRBV5-1 and TRBJ2-1; 10 bases map to TRBD2. The ends lost 4 bases at V and 6 bases at J; junction bases unmatched: 16. The CDR3 is 18 residues long. Germline CDR1 reads SGHRS; CDR2 reads YFSETQ. The DNA of the CDR3 is TGCGCCAGCAGCCCGAGTATAGCGGGAGGAGGCCACGGCAATGAGCAGTTCTTC. Protein: CASSPSIAGGGHGNEQFF.

The sample holds a few counts of this clone. The genes are TRBV7-9 and TRBJ2-1; D call uncertain. CDR1 and CDR2 (germline): SEHNR, FQNEAQ (reference sequence). V lost 11 bases and J 0 bases, leaving 11 bases between the germline ends. The CDR3 spans 13 residues. The chain's CDR3 is CASPGGSYNEQFF. The CDR3 DNA sequence: TGTGCCTCCCCAGGTGGCTCCTACAATGAGCAGTTCTTC.

The CDR3 region has the DNA TGTGCCAGCAGTGAGGAGGCGGCTAGCGGCCTCCAAGAGACCCAGTACTTC. Protein product: CASSEEAASGLQETQYF. V usage is TRBV25-1 and J usage is TRBJ2-5; 7 nucleotides agree with TRBD2. Trimming removed 3 bases from V and 1 base from J; junction bases left unmatched: 11. The CDR3 extends over 17 amino acids. CDR1 and CDR2 from the germline V gene are MGHDK and SYGVNS.

This clone was observed a handful of times. V is TRBV5-5 and J is TRBJ1-5, with D perhaps TRBD1 (5 bases). Germline lookup yields CDR1 SGHKS and CDR2 YYEKEE (reference sequence). V was clipped by 4 bases and J by 0 bases, with 8 bases between them. The CDR3 is made up of 14 amino acids. The DNA for the CDR3 is TGTGCCAGCAGCCCACAGGTTAGCAATCAGCCCCAGCATTTT. Protein product: CASSPQVSNQPQHF. The variable domain in full, completed from reference TRBV5-5 and TRBJ1-5, reads DAGVTQSPTHLIKTRGQQVTLRCSPISGHKSVSWYQQVLGQGPQFIFQYYEKEERGRGNFPDRFSARQFPNYSSELNVNALLLGDSALYLCASSPQVSNQPQHFGDGTRLSIL.

The chain links TRBV5-1 to TRBJ2-3; possibly TRBD2 for D (5 bases). V lost 5 bases to trimming and J lost 2 bases, with 15 bases between them. Germline-derived CDR1 and CDR2 are SGHRS and YFSETQ. There are 15 residues in the CDR3. The CDR3 spells CASSYSGVVTDTQYF. CDR3 nucleotides: TGCGCCAGCAGTTACAGCGGAGTAGTCACAGATACGCAGTATTTT.

The genes are TRBV5-1 and TRBJ2-3; 10 positions match TRBD1. The CDR3 extends over 14 amino acids. Germline V gene sequence: CDR1 SGHRS, CDR2 YFSETQ. Trimming at V came to 3 bases and at J to 3 bases, leaving 1 base not matched to a gene. The CDR3 DNA sequence: TGCGCCAGCAGCTGGGACAGGGGAACAGATACGCAGTATTTT. This translates into CASSWDRGTDTQYF.